These 28 T cell receptor beta chains were all obtained from the same sample, sequenced in a study of blood T cell repertoires in COVID-19. Sequencing was performed with immunoSEQ multiplex PCR; in TCRdb, only in-frame clones are kept and a portion is missing. The sample includes 180,000 or so clones, around 80% of them seen just once. Input material: PBMCs or T cells enriched from blood (not recorded which). The receptors stem from a man aged 55 to 70 who had been exposed to COVID-19.

In this sample, this clone turned up once. The chain has TRBV24-1 and TRBJ2-1, with TRBD1 matching over 9 bases. This CDR3 has 15 residues. Germline CDR1 KGHDR, CDR2 SFDVKD. J gave up 8 bases and V 2 bases, and 6 bases lay outside the gene matches. The DNA for the CDR3 is TGTGCCACCAGTGATTCCGGGACAGGGAGGTATGAGCAGTTCTTC. It encodes CATSDSGTGRYEQFF.

The chain carries TRBV3-1 (or the pseudogene TRBV3-2) and TRBJ1-1; 9 positions agree with TRBD1. The V segment lost 4 bases and the J segment 1 base; nucleotides outside the gene matches: 7. Germline V gene lookup returns CDR1 LGHDT and CDR2 YNNKEL (reference sequence). This CDR3 comprises 16 residues. CDR3 bases: TGTGCCAGCAGCCCCAAATTGACAGGGGGGAACACTGAAGCTTTCTTT. It codes for CASSPKLTGGNTEAFF.

This clone was counted a few times. The chain recombines TRBV19 with TRBJ1-6; a possible D gene is TRBD1 (6 bases). CDR3 size: 14 residues. Trimming took off 8 bases at V and 8 bases at J, with 16 bases between the two ends. Germline V lookup: CDR1 LNHDA, CDR2 SQIVND (reference sequence). The CDR3 loop is CASGGWGPDSPLHF. The CDR3 coding sequence is TGTGCCAGTGGTGGTTGGGGGCCAGATTCACCCCTCCACTTT.

The chain employs TRBV3-1 (or the pseudogene TRBV3-2) and TRBJ2-5; D may be TRBD1 (5 bases). This CDR3 spans 15 amino acids. Germline values: CDR1 LGHDT, CDR2 YNNKEL (reference sequence). V dropped 1 base and J dropped 5 bases, with 14 bases sitting between them. CDR3 DNA sequence: TGTGCCAGCAGCCAAGGCTTCAGGGTAGGTGAGACCCAGTACTTC. Protein product: CASSQGFRVGETQYF.

The genes are TRBV27 and TRBJ2-3, with a possible D match to TRBD1 (5 bases). The germline V and J ends were trimmed by 3 bases and 2 bases, with 15 bases remaining between them. This CDR3 region has 16 residues. Germline V gene sequence: CDR1 MNHEY, CDR2 SMNVEV (reference sequence). CDR3: CASSFLGQAYTDTQYF. The DNA for the CDR3 is TGTGCCAGCAGTTTTCTGGGGCAGGCCTACACAGATACGCAGTATTTT.

This sequence joins TRBV5-1 and TRBJ1-2, with 7 bases lining up with TRBD1. The CDR3 runs to 15 residues. Germline V lookup: CDR1 SGHRS, CDR2 YFSETQ. Trimming at V came to 4 bases and at J to 4 bases, leaving 10 bases not matched to a gene. The CDR3 here is CASSPRQGASYGYTF. For the CDR3, the DNA is TGCGCCAGCAGCCCAAGACAGGGCGCCTCCTATGGCTACACCTTC.

V and J are TRBV19 and TRBJ2-7, with TRBD1 as a possible D gene (6 bases). CDR1 is LNHDA and CDR2 is SQIVND in the germline V gene (reference sequence). The CDR3 totals 16 residues. Trimming shortened V by 0 bases and J by 5 bases, and 17 bases separated the two germline ends. This CDR3 is CASSIEGQMALHEQYF. In DNA form, the CDR3 reads TGTGCCAGTAGTATAGAAGGACAGATGGCCCTCCACGAGCAGTACTTC.

This chain joins TRBV28 and TRBJ2-3; 12 bases are a match to TRBD2. The V segment lost 3 bases and the J segment 5 bases; nucleotides outside the gene matches: 6. CDR3 length equals 16 residues. Germline V gene lookup returns CDR1 MDHEN and CDR2 SYDVKM. CDR3 sequence: CASSLWTSGNVDTQYF. The DNA of the CDR3 is TGTGCCAGCAGTTTGTGGACTAGCGGGAATGTAGATACGCAGTATTTT.

This chain connects TRBV24-1 to TRBJ1-2, with 8 bases identical to TRBD1. CDR1 and CDR2 from the germline V gene are KGHDR and SFDVKD. The CDR3 has 14 residues. V shed 4 bases and J 8 bases; nucleotides not matched to a gene: 8. CDR3 protein: CATSDSTGAGGYTF. CDR3 DNA sequence: TGTGCCACCAGTGACTCGACAGGGGCAGGCGGCTACACCTTC.

The chain has TRBV6-2 or TRBV6-3 and TRBJ2-3, with TRBD2 identical over 8 bases. The J segment lost 1 base and the V segment lost 0 bases, leaving 18 bases of the junction unmatched. The length of the CDR3 is 21 residues. From germline, CDR1 is MNHEY and CDR2 SVGEGT. CDR3 region: CASSYSTRTGGPALGTDTQYF. Written as DNA, the CDR3 is TGTGCCAGCAGTTACTCCACTCGAACGGGAGGGCCCGCACTCGGCACAGATACGCAGTATTTT.

The genes are TRBV9 and TRBJ1-5; 9 bases map to TRBD1. V lost 4 bases, J lost 5 bases, and 7 bases stayed unmatched. The CDR3 has 15 amino acids. Looked up from germline, CDR1 is SGDLS and CDR2 is YYNGEE. Written as DNA, the CDR3 is TGTGCCAGCAGCCTCGGGGACAGGGATGATCAGCCCCAGCATTTT. It is translated as CASSLGDRDDQPQHF.

This clone has more than one count but fewer than ten. The V and J genes are TRBV29-1 and TRBJ1-2; no definite D call. V shed 7 bases and J shed 7 bases, with 16 bases lying between them. The CDR3 covers 12 residues. Per the germline V gene, CDR1 is SQVTM and CDR2 is ANQGSEA. This CDR3 reads CSGGSPMAGYTF. The CDR3 DNA reads as TGCAGCGGCGGTTCACCCATGGCTGGCTACACCTTC. Filled out from reference TRBV29-1 and TRBJ1-2, the complete variable domain reads SAVISQKPSRDICQRGTSLTIQCQVDSQVTMMFWYRQQPGQSLTLIATANQGSEATYESGFVIDKFPISRPNLTFSTLTVSNMSPEDSSIYLCSGGSPMAGYTFGSGTRLTVV.

This clone was seen only once. The V gene is TRBV5-6, the J gene TRBJ1-2, with no clear D. Germline V CDR1 and CDR2: SGHDT, YYEEEE. This CDR3 is built from 15 residues. V was clipped by 4 bases and J by 2 bases, with 15 bases between them. The CDR3 DNA sequence: TGTGCCAGCAGCCCCTCTCACCGAACAAACTATGGCTACACCTTC. Translating it yields CASSPSHRTNYGYTF.

The chain joins TRBV2 to TRBJ2-5; D perhaps matches TRBD2 (6 bases). Per the germline V gene, CDR1 is SNHLY and CDR2 is FYNNEI. V lost 7 bases to trimming and J lost 2 bases, with 11 bases between them. The CDR3 is 13 residues long. Here the CDR3 reads CASNAGRQETQYF. The CDR3 DNA is TGTGCCAGCAACGCGGGACGTCAAGAGACCCAGTACTTC. The complete variable domain, with remaining parts taken from reference TRBV2 and TRBJ2-5, reads EPEVTQTPSHQVTQMGQEVILRCVPISNHLYFYWYRQILGQKVEFLVSFYNNEISEKSEIFDDQFSVERPDGSNFTLKIRSTKLEDSAMYFCASNAGRQETQYFGPGTRLLVL.

The gene calls are TRBV5-4 and TRBJ2-7; tentatively, D is TRBD1 (5 bases). In germline, CDR1 is SGHNT, CDR2 YYREEE (reference sequence). The length of the CDR3 is 13 residues. Trimming shortened V by 1 base and J by 7 bases, and 12 bases separated the two germline ends. CDR3: CASSLNRIMEQYF. The CDR3 coding sequence is TGTGCCAGCAGCTTGAACAGGATAATGGAGCAGTACTTC.

The rearrangement uses TRBV5-1 and TRBJ2-6, with TRBD2 as a possible D gene (6 bases). The CDR3 runs to 14 residues. Per the germline V gene, CDR1 is SGHRS and CDR2 is YFSETQ. The germline V and J ends were trimmed by 5 bases and 3 bases, with 9 bases remaining between them. This chain's CDR3 is CASREAGGANVLTF. In DNA form, the CDR3 reads TGCGCCAGCAGAGAAGCGGGTGGGGCCAACGTCCTGACTTTC.

This clone occurred once. The J gene is TRBJ2-1, the V gene TRBV24-1, with D perhaps TRBD2 (6 bases). The CDR3 runs to 14 residues. V was cut by 9 bases and J by 8 bases, with 19 bases left in between. CDR1 KGHDR and CDR2 SFDVKD come from the germline V gene. CDR3 sequence: CATGPSADSHEQFF. CDR3 DNA: TGTGCCACCGGCCCTAGCGCCGACAGCCATGAGCAGTTCTTC.

The CDR3 is CASSLKGVMNEQFF. The CDR3 region has the DNA TGCGCCAGCAGCTTGAAAGGGGTTATGAATGAGCAGTTCTTC. The chain couples TRBV5-1 to TRBJ2-1; perhaps TRBD1 as D (5 bases). Germline loops: CDR1 SGHRS, CDR2 YFSETQ. Trimming pared 1 base from V and 7 bases from J, leaving 12 bases between. CDR3 length equals 14 residues. The whole variable domain, remainder taken from reference TRBV5-1 and TRBJ2-1, is KAGVTQTPRYLIKTRGQQVTLSCSPISGHRSVSWYQQTPGQGLQFLFEYFSETQRNKGNFPGRFSGRQFSNSRSEMNVSTLELGDSALYLCASSLKGVMNEQFFGPGTRLTVL.

The chain uses TRBV6-5 and TRBJ2-1, with D possibly being TRBD2 (6 bases). Trimming took 8 bases from V and 4 from J, leaving 9 bases between them. The CDR3 has 12 residues. Germline lookup yields CDR1 MNHEY and CDR2 SVGAGI. CDR3: CASAAGYNEQFF. CDR3 bases: TGTGCCAGCGCGGCGGGGTACAATGAGCAGTTCTTC.

The CDR3 here is CAWSPGGSLFEQYF. The CDR3 bases are TGTGCCTGGAGTCCGGGGGGGAGTCTCTTCGAGCAGTACTTC. The V call is TRBV30, the J call TRBJ2-7, with 8 nucleotides matching TRBD2. V dropped 2 bases and J dropped 6; count of bases not matched to a gene: 9. CDR1 is GTSNPN and CDR2 is SVGIG in the germline V gene (reference sequence). The CDR3 runs 14 residues.

This chain joins TRBV28 and TRBJ1-6; D unclear. The CDR3 totals 17 residues. Germline V gene data show CDR1 as MDHEN and CDR2 as SYDVKM. Deletions cut 2 bases from V and 0 bases from J, with 11 bases between. The CDR3 reads CASSLQLRSSYNSPLHF. As DNA, the CDR3 is TGTGCCAGCAGTTTACAGCTAAGGAGCTCCTATAATTCACCCCTCCACTTT. Filled out from reference TRBV28 and TRBJ1-6, the complete variable domain reads DVKVTQSSRYLVKRTGEKVFLECVQDMDHENMFWYRQDPGLGLRLIYFSYDVKMKEKGDIPEGYSVSREKKERFSLILESASTNQTSMYLCASSLQLRSSYNSPLHFGNGTRLTVT.

The V call is TRBV25-1, the J call TRBJ2-4; TRBD1 is a possible D gene (5 bases). The CDR3 contains 16 residues. V was cut by 2 bases and J by 0 bases, with 11 bases left in between. Germline lookup yields CDR1 MGHDK and CDR2 SYGVNS. CDR3 sequence (DNA): TGTGCCAGCAGTGAACTACAGGATTTAGCCAAAAACATTCAGTACTTC. Amino acid sequence: CASSELQDLAKNIQYF.

This rearrangement joins TRBV19 to TRBJ2-1; TRBD2 matches at 8 bases. The J segment lost 4 bases and the V segment lost 5 bases, leaving 7 bases of the junction unmatched. This CDR3 contains 15 residues. Germline CDR1 is LNHDA and CDR2 is SQIVND (reference sequence). CDR3 sequence reads: CASSVTSGNYNEQFF. The DNA for the CDR3 is TGTGCCAGTAGTGTTACTAGCGGAAATTACAATGAGCAGTTCTTC.

The chain uses TRBV5-8 and TRBJ2-1; weak D call: TRBD2 (5 bases). Trimming took 3 bases from V and 0 from J, leaving 16 bases between them. The germline gives CDR1 SGHTS, CDR2 YDEGEE. The CDR3 is 17 amino acids. In DNA form, the CDR3 reads TGTGCCAGCAGCTCGGATAGAGGACTGACCTCCTACAATGAGCAGTTCTTC. This encodes CASSSDRGLTSYNEQFF.

The rearrangement links TRBV4-3 to TRBJ1-4, with D possibly TRBD1 on 6 matching bases. The CDR3 runs to 16 residues. The V end was cut by 0 bases, the J end by 8 bases, with 16 bases between. CDR1 and CDR2 from the germline V gene are LGHNA and YSLEER. The CDR3 coding sequence is TGCGCCAGCAGCCAAGAGTTGGGCAGGGGATTAGAAAAACTGTTTTTT. This encodes CASSQELGRGLEKLFF.

This clone was counted between two and nine times. The J gene is TRBJ2-7, the V gene TRBV5-1, with 10 bases aligning to TRBD1. The germline gives CDR1 SGHRS, CDR2 YFSETQ. V lost 6 bases, J lost 2 bases, and 8 bases stayed unmatched. CDR3 length: 15 residues. In DNA, the CDR3 is TGCGCCAGCACCGACCGGGACAGGGGCACCTACGAGCAGTACTTC. It yields the protein CASTDRDRGTYEQYF. The full variable domain, with the rest looked up from reference TRBV5-1 and TRBJ2-7, is KAGVTQTPRYLIKTRGQQVTLSCSPISGHRSVSWYQQTPGQGLQFLFEYFSETQRNKGNFPGRFSGRQFSNSRSEMNVSTLELGDSALYLCASTDRDRGTYEQYFGPGTRLTVT.

This clone was seen ten or more times. This sequence joins TRBV6-5 and TRBJ1-5, with D possibly matching TRBD1 (6 bases). Trimming shortened V by 6 bases and J by 6 bases, and 15 bases separated the two germline ends. Per germline, CDR1 MNHEY and CDR2 SVGAGI. This CDR3 region has 14 residues. The CDR3 nucleotides read TGTGCCAGCAGGGGAACGCAGGGGCGTCAGCCCCAGCATTTT. Translation: CASRGTQGRQPQHF.

The chain uses TRBV28 and TRBJ1-1; a weak D match, TRBD1 (6 bases). This CDR3 is 15 amino acids long. Trimming removed 5 bases from V and 1 base from J, with 14 bases in between. CDR1 and CDR2 from the germline V gene are MDHEN and SYDVKM. CDR3 in DNA: TGTGCCAGCAGTCCCTTCGGGACAACGAACACTGAAGCTTTCTTT. It yields the protein CASSPFGTTNTEAFF.